This is a list of T cell receptor beta chains from one sample in a study of T cell responses to AZD1222 COVID-19 vaccine. The protocol was immunoSEQ multiplex PCR, while the TCRdb copy is restricted to in-frame clones and leaves out a portion. This sample has 100,000 to 150,000 clones, with around nine tenths found just once. The input for sequencing was peripheral blood, taken on day 0 of MenACWY control vaccination. These TCRs come from an adult in good health. CDR3s include the opening cysteine and the closing phenylalanine or tryptophan. A D gene is named only where the DNA matches it firmly. A row's size may be missing; if present it is once, few, many or a size class.

d_call,v_call,clone_size,j_call,cdr3_nt,cdr3_aa
NA,TRBV19,NA,TRBJ2-5,TGTGCCAGTAGTCGCCCGGGGAAGAGAACCCAGTACTTC,CASSRPGKRTQYF
NA,TRBV2,NA,TRBJ1-5,TGTGCCAGCAGTGTGGGTGAACAGCCCCAGCATTTT,CASSVGEQPQHF
TRBD2,TRBV5-1,NA,TRBJ2-1,TGCGCCAGCAGCAGGACTAGCGGATTTTACAATGAGCAGTTCTTC,CASSRTSGFYNEQFF
TRBD1,TRBV3-1/TRBV3-2,NA,TRBJ1-2,TGTGCCAGCAGCCCGACCCGGGACAGGAACAATTTGAACTATGGCTACACCTTC,CASSPTRDRNNLNYGYTF
TRBD1,TRBV7-9,NA,TRBJ2-5,TGTGCCAGCAGGATAGGGGGACAGGGTGGCCAAGAGACCCAGTACTTC,CASRIGGQGGQETQYF
NA,TRBV7-9,NA,TRBJ1-2,TGTGCCAGCAGCGTGGGAGAGAGCTATGGCTACACCTTC,CASSVGESYGYTF
NA,TRBV12-3/TRBV12-4,NA,TRBJ2-5,TGTGCCAGCAGTCCCTTCCCTGAGACCCAGTACTTC,CASSPFPETQYF
NA,TRBV4-3,NA,TRBJ1-6,TGCGCCAGCAGCCAATTCCCTAATTCACCCCTCCACTTT,CASSQFPNSPLHF
NA,TRBV6-2/TRBV6-3,NA,TRBJ1-5,TGTGCCAGCAGTTACTCGAGAGGGAATCAGCCCCAGCATTTT,CASSYSRGNQPQHF
NA,TRBV27,NA,TRBJ2-3,TGTGCCAGCAGTTTAATGGGCGCAAGCACAGATACGCAGTATTTT,CASSLMGASTDTQYF
NA,TRBV11-2,NA,TRBJ2-2,TGTGCCAGCAGCTTGTGGCAAACGAACACCGGGGAGCTGTTTTTT,CASSLWQTNTGELFF
NA,TRBV9,NA,TRBJ1-1,TGTGCCAGCAGCACCGGGGGGACTCTGAACACTGAAGCTTTCTTT,CASSTGGTLNTEAFF
NA,TRBV19,once,TRBJ2-1,TGTGCCAGTAGTATAACGCAGGGAAGGTACAATGAGCAGTTCTTC,CASSITQGRYNEQFF
NA,TRBV12-3/TRBV12-4,NA,TRBJ1-2,TGTGCCAGCAGTTGGGGGCCGAACTATGGCTACACCTTC,CASSWGPNYGYTF
NA,TRBV4-1,NA,TRBJ2-7,TGCGCCAGCAGCCAACAAATACTCTACGAGCAGTACTTC,CASSQQILYEQYF
TRBD1,TRBV7-2,NA,TRBJ1-6,TGTGCCAGCAGCCCCGGACAGGCCCGGCATATTAATTCACCCCTCCACTTT,CASSPGQARHINSPLHF
TRBD1,TRBV9,NA,TRBJ2-4,TGTGCCAGCAGCGTAGATGCACAGGGGAACATTCAGTACTTC,CASSVDAQGNIQYF
NA,TRBV7-9,NA,TRBJ2-2,TGTGCCAGCAGCTGCGTGGTCGAAACCGGGGAGCTGTTTTTT,CASSCVVETGELFF
NA,TRBV18,NA,TRBJ2-7,TGTGCCAGCTCCCTCAGCTCCTACGAGCAGTACTTC,CASSLSSYEQYF
NA,TRBV10-3,NA,TRBJ2-7,TGTGCCATCAGTGGAAACTACGAGCAGTACTTC,CAISGNYEQYF
NA,TRBV5-1,NA,TRBJ2-5,TGCGCCAGCAGCCAGATTAGCGGCCAAGAGACCCAGTACTTC,CASSQISGQETQYF
TRBD1,TRBV5-1,NA,TRBJ2-2,TGCGCCAGCAGTCCGACAGGGTCGTCCACCGGGGAGCTGTTTTTT,CASSPTGSSTGELFF
TRBD1,TRBV27,NA,TRBJ1-5,TGTGCCAGCAGTTTTAGGGACAGCGGCCAGCCCCAGCATTTT,CASSFRDSGQPQHF
NA,TRBV7-2,NA,TRBJ2-7,TGTGCCAGCAGCTTAGGAGTAGGGTACGAGCAGTACTTC,CASSLGVGYEQYF
NA,TRBV10-3,NA,TRBJ2-1,TGTGCCATCAGTGAATGGCTTTACAATGAGCAGTTCTTC,CAISEWLYNEQFF
NA,TRBV7-7,NA,TRBJ2-1,TGTGCCAGCAGCCTCCGAAGCCCCGGGGACGACAATGAGCAGTTCTTC,CASSLRSPGDDNEQFF
NA,TRBV3-1/TRBV3-2,NA,TRBJ2-4,TGTGCCAGCAGCCAACCAGGGGCTCACATTCAGTACTTC,CASSQPGAHIQYF
NA,TRBV2,few,TRBJ1-2,TGTGCCAGCAGGATTTATGGCTACACCTTC,CASRIYGYTF
NA,TRBV18,few,TRBJ2-7,TGTGCCAGCTCTGCCCGGGACGGTGGGACCTACGAGCAGTACTTC,CASSARDGGTYEQYF
NA,TRBV29-1,NA,TRBJ2-1,TGCAGCGTTGAAGACCCCCGGGTAGGGGGAGGTGAGCAGTTCTTC,CSVEDPRVGGGEQFF
TRBD2,TRBV5-1,NA,TRBJ2-1,TGCGCCAGCAGCTGGACTAGTTCGGGCCCCTACAATGAGCAGTTCTTC,CASSWTSSGPYNEQFF
NA,TRBV5-6,NA,TRBJ2-3,TGTGCCAGCAGCTACTCCGGACAGACTAGCACAGATACGCAGTATTTT,CASSYSGQTSTDTQYF
NA,TRBV19,NA,TRBJ2-1,TGTGCCAGTAGTGCCCTCCCTTGGGGAATCCACAATGAGCAGTTCTTC,CASSALPWGIHNEQFF
TRBD2,TRBV7-2,NA,TRBJ2-3,TGTGCCAGCAGCCAGGTGGGACTAGCATCAGATACGCAGTATTTT,CASSQVGLASDTQYF
NA,TRBV5-4,once,TRBJ1-2,TGTGCCAGCAGCTTGGGCGCCTCAGACTATGGCTACACCTTC,CASSLGASDYGYTF
NA,TRBV2,NA,TRBJ2-6,TGTGCCAGCAGTGTAGAGAGGGGACGGAGTGGGGCCAACGTCCTGACTTTC,CASSVERGRSGANVLTF
NA,TRBV5-5,few,TRBJ1-4,TGTGCCAGCAGCTTGACAGGGAGGGAAAAACTGTTTTTT,CASSLTGREKLFF
NA,TRBV9,NA,TRBJ2-3,TGTGCCAGCAGCGTAGAACGTTTTAGCACAGATACGCAGTATTTT,CASSVERFSTDTQYF
TRBD1,TRBV29-1,NA,TRBJ1-5,TGCAGCGTCATACAGGGGGTCGGGGGTCAGCCCCAGCATTTT,CSVIQGVGGQPQHF
TRBD1,TRBV5-1,NA,TRBJ1-1,TGCGCCAGCGGGACAGGGCTGGGGACTGAAGCTTTCTTT,CASGTGLGTEAFF
NA,TRBV30,NA,TRBJ2-1,TGTGCCTGGAGCAACCTGGCTGAGCAGTTCTTC,CAWSNLAEQFF
NA,TRBV12-3/TRBV12-4,NA,TRBJ1-2,TGTGCCAGCAGTCTGGACGGAGCCTATGGCTACACCTTC,CASSLDGAYGYTF
NA,TRBV21-1,NA,TRBJ2-5,TGTGCCAGCAGCCCGCGAGGGGTTTGGGAGACCCAGTACTTC,CASSPRGVWETQYF
NA,TRBV4-1,NA,TRBJ2-7,TGCGCCAGCAGCCTTGGAGGCAGGTACGAGCAGTACTTC,CASSLGGRYEQYF
NA,TRBV9,NA,TRBJ2-7,TGTGCCGGCAGCGTATCTCCCGACAGGAGCTCCTACGAGCAGTACTTC,CAGSVSPDRSSYEQYF
TRBD1,TRBV28,NA,TRBJ2-1,TGTGCCACCTCGCCCGGGACAGACTACAATGAGCAGTTCTTC,CATSPGTDYNEQFF
TRBD2,TRBV18,NA,TRBJ2-7,TGTGCCAGCTCACCAAGGGCGGGAGGGCCTGGCGGGACCTACGAGCAGTACTTC,CASSPRAGGPGGTYEQYF
NA,TRBV6-5,NA,TRBJ1-1,TGTGCCAGCAGAAACGGACACCTGAACACTGAAGCTTTCTTT,CASRNGHLNTEAFF
NA,TRBV5-1,NA,TRBJ1-5,TGCGCCAGCAGCTTGGAACAAGGGGATCAGCCCCAGCATTTT,CASSLEQGDQPQHF
TRBD2,TRBV3-1/TRBV3-2,NA,TRBJ2-5,TGTGCCAGCAGCCAAGTATTTCACAGGCGGGGGGGCCAAGAGACCCAGTACTTC,CASSQVFHRRGGQETQYF
TRBD2,TRBV7-2,NA,TRBJ2-1,TGTGCCAGCAGCCCCGCCGGGACTAGCAGCTACAATGAGCAGTTCTTC,CASSPAGTSSYNEQFF
NA,TRBV11-2,NA,TRBJ1-3,TGTGCCAGCAGCTTAGACGCGGGCTCTGGAAACACCATATATTTT,CASSLDAGSGNTIYF
TRBD2,TRBV7-3,NA,TRBJ2-1,TGTGCCAGCAGCAGGACTAGCGGGGCTTCCTACAATGAGCAGTTCTTC,CASSRTSGASYNEQFF
NA,TRBV3-1/TRBV3-2,once,TRBJ1-1,TGTGCCAGCAGCCAAGTGGAGAACACTGAAGCTTTCTTT,CASSQVENTEAFF
NA,TRBV7-2,NA,TRBJ2-7,TGTGCCAGCAGCTTTCACTTATCATACGAGCAGTACTTC,CASSFHLSYEQYF